The subject of this entry is one T cell receptor beta chain. The record originates from a study of cytomegalovirus exposure and HLA in healthy donors. The PCR employed 60 Vbeta primers together with 13 Jbeta primers. Sequencing was performed with immunoSEQ multiplex PCR; in TCRdb, only in-frame clones are kept and a portion is missing. The data show over 75,000 clones, with more than 75% seen just once and approximately 10% held by the top ten. The CDR3 is 12 residues long. CDR1 MDHEN and CDR2 SYDVKM come from the germline V gene. The V gene lost 5 bases and the J gene lost 7 bases, with 9 bases spanning the gap.

This receptor was identified in a man aged 25 to 40 in good health and CMV-seropositive. The material sequenced was PBMCs. The chain carries TRBV28 and TRBJ1-3; D is uncertain. The CDR3 nucleotides are TGTGCCAGCAGTCTTCAGGTCAACACCATATATTTT. The encoded protein is CASSLQVNTIYF. Supplemented by reference TRBV28 and TRBJ1-3, the full variable domain reads DVKVTQSSRYLVKRTGEKVFLECVQDMDHENMFWYRQDPGLGLRLIYFSYDVKMKEKGDIPEGYSVSREKKERFSLILESASTNQTSMYLCASSLQVNTIYFGEGSWLTVV.